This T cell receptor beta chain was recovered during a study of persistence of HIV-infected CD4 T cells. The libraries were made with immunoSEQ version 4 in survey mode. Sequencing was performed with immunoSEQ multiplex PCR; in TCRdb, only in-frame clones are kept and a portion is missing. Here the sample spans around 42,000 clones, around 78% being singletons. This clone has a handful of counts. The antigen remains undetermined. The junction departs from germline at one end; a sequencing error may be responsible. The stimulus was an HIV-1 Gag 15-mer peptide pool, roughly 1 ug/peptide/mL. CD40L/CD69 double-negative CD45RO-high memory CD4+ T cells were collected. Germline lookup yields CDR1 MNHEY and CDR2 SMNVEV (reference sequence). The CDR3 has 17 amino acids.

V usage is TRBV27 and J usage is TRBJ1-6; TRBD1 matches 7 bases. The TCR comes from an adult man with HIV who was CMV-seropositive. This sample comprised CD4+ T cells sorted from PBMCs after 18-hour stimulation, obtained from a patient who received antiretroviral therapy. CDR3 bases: TGTGCCAGCAGTCTATCAGGGGGGTTCGCGGCTGGTTCACCCCTCCACTTT. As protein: CASSLSGGFAAGSPLHF.